This T cell receptor beta chain was captured in a study of shared clonotypes between healthy human individuals. Whole-study findings and limits: The study drew on few donors, limiting represented genetic and exposure-history diversity.

V shed 0 bases and J 4 bases; nucleotides not matched to a gene: 4. The CDR3 spans 15 residues. Germline CDR1 reads SGHRS; CDR2 reads YFSETQ. This clone came up once. Its antigen is not identified. Investigators spread the genomic DNA of each subset evenly over several immunoSEQ plates. Unsorted PBMC DNA was run through sequencing on ten immunoSEQ deep assay plates. Authors' processing steps: Filtering of immunoSEQ junctional sequences could not match full-length read filtering. Sequencing used immunoSEQ multiplex PCR; TCRdb keeps in-frame clones, though not all of them. The V and J calls and clone size are taken from that table; D and trimming were inferred from the DNA. The table lists about 480,000 clones, 75% to 80% of them singletons.

The gene calls are TRBV5-1 and TRBJ2-1, with TRBD2 identical over 7 bases. The sample comprised PBMCs. This receptor was obtained from a woman aged 35 to 49 in good health. Some clones in this sample may be carry-over from other donors' samples. Written as DNA, the CDR3 is TGCGCCAGCAGCTTGGGCGGGAGTTGGTACAATGAGCAGTTCTTC. It yields the protein CASSLGGSWYNEQFF.